This paragraph covers one TCR beta chain sequence. Its antigen target is currently unknown. It has no much larger one-base neighbor in the sample; base qualities were not kept. The data originate from a study of lymphopenia after photon versus proton radiotherapy (dated by TCRdb to between 2017 and 2020). Turning to the overall study: Photon and proton radiation therapy were compared by the study for their immunological effects in patients with gastrointestinal tumors who developed high-grade lymphopenia. A cohort of roughly 18 patients with gastrointestinal tumors who received either photon or proton therapy and subsequently developed lymphopenia was included. The goal of the study was to characterize the differences between the two radiation modalities in how they affect the immune system. Study-wide findings and limitations: The survival association was assessed only in patients who died, and the authors presented better survival with proton therapy as a possibility rather than a demonstrated result. Across the cohort, an inverse correlation was found between a larger post-nadir drop in TCR diversity and overall survival time among patients who died. During treatment, patients who received photon therapy lost naive T cells and TCR diversity and gained effector/memory populations, whereas patients who received proton therapy remained relatively stable. After the lymphocyte count nadir, repertoires from photon-treated patients showed oligoclonal expansion, particularly of CD8+ Temra cells, and this expansion drove the decline in diversity.

The library was built by means of the immunoSEQ multiplex PCR assay. Alongside multiparametric flow cytometry, deep sequencing of rearranged TCR beta loci was used to profile the T cell repertoires. Not all clones reach the TCRdb copy of this immuneACCESS table, which keeps in-frame sequences only. Checked studies attribute under half of the gap to unresolved V genes and leave the rest unexplained. The sample table holds approximately 71,000 clones, of which around 90% were seen once. The top ten constitute about 3.1% of the sample. V is trimmed back by 7 bases and J by 3 bases, and the junction contains 7 bases that no gene match accounts for. From the germline V gene, CDR1 is SQVTM and CDR2 is ANQGSEA. Counted from cysteine to phenylalanine, this CDR3 has 13 amino acids. CDR3 DNA only is kept here, 39 bases in frame from base 1.

The sequences come from peripheral blood, collected from a patient treated with photon-based radiotherapy. The TCR comes from a woman in her 70s with pancreatic cancer. The chain is assembled from TRBV29-1 and TRBJ1-2; the central 8 bases match TRBD1. The CDR3 region reads CSGGLTGDYGYTF. The DNA reads TGCAGCGGGGGGTTGACAGGGGACTATGGCTACACCTTC.